The 21 T cell receptor beta chains presented below share a single source sample, sequenced in a study of post-analysis software for immune sequencing data (dated by TCRdb to between 2014 and 2017). The study at large found these results: Patients showed significantly higher frequencies than controls for five TRBV segments, among them TRBV5-6, TRBV5-1 and TRBV20-1.

The library was made by PCR. The run used an Illumina HiSeq 2500. To reduce PCR and sequencing biases, unique molecular identifiers were incorporated into the TCR beta cDNA libraries. TCRdb's own reprocessing of the public reads used fastp at Q25 and MiXCR and kept productive beta chains. Here each entry gathers all rows of one CDR3 protein and keeps the most common genes and DNA. This sample gives more than 500,000 distinct CDR3 sequences in total; approximately 31% of them show up just once. The biggest ten clones account for under 7% of the sample. The antigens of these receptors remain unknown. The sequencing input was blood. These receptors were obtained from a girl aged 2-17 years with multiple sclerosis.

The chain employs TRBV24-1 and TRBJ2-2, with D unclear. Germline V lookup: CDR1 KGHDR, CDR2 SFDVKD. V shed 6 bases and J shed 4 bases, with 17 bases lying between them. CDR3 length: 16 amino acids. CDR3 coding DNA: TGTGCCACCAGTCACCCCAGAGAAGCTAGCACCGGGGAGCTGTTTTTT. This codes for CATSHPREASTGELFF.

This chain uses TRBV6-5 with TRBJ1-4; 8 bases are a match to TRBD1. J was trimmed by 8 bases and V by 5 bases; bases with no gene match: 1. This CDR3 is 12 amino acids long. Germline CDR1 MNHEY, CDR2 SVGAGI. CDR3 sequence: CASSRTGEKLFF. CDR3 coding DNA: TGTGCCAGCAGTCGGACAGGGGAAAAACTGTTTTTT.

This clonotype was detected only a few times. J is TRBJ2-3 and V is TRBV11-2; 10 bases line up with TRBD1. This CDR3 region has 16 residues. J gave up 4 bases and V 5 bases, and 9 bases lay outside the gene matches. Per germline, CDR1 SGHAT and CDR2 FQNNGV. DNA of the CDR3: TGTGCCAGCAGCCCTCGGTATGGGACAGGGGCAGATACGCAGTATTTT. The encoded protein is CASSPRYGTGADTQYF.

About this clonotype itself: A read error may account for a junction end that differs from germline. J is TRBJ2-1 and V is TRBV6-6; D possibly corresponds to TRBD1 (6 bases). The V gene's germline CDR1 is MNHNY and CDR2 SVGAGI (reference sequence). The CDR3 is made up of 15 amino acids. CDR3 sequence reads: CTSSYRVEKRNEQFF. DNA for the CDR3: TGTACCAGCAGTTACAGGGTAGAAAAGAGGAATGAGCAGTTCTTC.

The V call is TRBV12-5, the J call TRBJ2-5, with D possibly being TRBD2 (6 bases). V dropped 0 bases and J dropped 3 bases, with 14 bases sitting between them. The CDR3 is 16 amino acids. From germline, CDR1 is LGHNT and CDR2 FRNRAP. CDR3 in amino acids: CASGLVLRREKETQYF. CDR3 bases: TGTGCTAGTGGTTTGGTACTCCGGAGGGAGAAAGAGACCCAGTACTTC.

The chain couples TRBV10-1 to TRBJ2-2, with 9 bases that match TRBD1. With V trimmed by 6 bases and J by 8 bases, 4 bases remained unmatched. Germline V CDR1 and CDR2: WNHNN, SYGVQD (reference sequence). The CDR3 sequence is 13 residues long. The CDR3 DNA is TGCGCCAGCAGCCGGACAGGGGAAGGGGAGCTGTTTTTT. It translates to CASSRTGEGELFF.

The chain recombines TRBV28 with TRBJ2-5; D not certain. V was clipped by 3 bases and J by 2 bases, with 10 bases between them. Germline V CDR1 and CDR2: MDHEN, SYDVKM. The CDR3 has 14 residues. The CDR3 protein is CASSLQDQQETQYF. CDR3 nucleotide sequence: TGTGCCAGCAGTTTGCAGGACCAACAAGAGACCCAGTACTTC.

This clonotype was picked up a small number of times. The genes are TRBV29-1 and TRBJ2-7, with a weak D call TRBD2 (6 bases). The V end lost 7 bases, the J end lost 4 bases, and 14 bases lay between the germline ends. Germline CDR1 and CDR2: SQVTM and ANQGSEA. This CDR3 is 12 amino acids long. In nucleotides, the CDR3 is TGCAGCGCCATCTCTGGGGGGTACGAGCAGTACTTC. This encodes CSAISGGYEQYF.

The sample holds a few counts of this clonotype. The chain employs TRBV6-5 and TRBJ1-5; weak D call: TRBD1 (5 bases). The CDR3 totals 15 residues. Germline V gene lookup returns CDR1 MNHEY and CDR2 SVGAGI. V was cut by 0 bases and J by 6 bases, with 12 bases left in between. The CDR3 spells CASSYSWGVGQPQHF. CDR3 sequence (DNA): TGTGCCAGCAGTTACTCATGGGGCGTCGGTCAGCCCCAGCATTTT.

This clonotype was seen a few times. The gene calls are TRBV6-6 and TRBJ1-2; maybe TRBD1 (5 bases). V dropped 2 bases and J dropped 4 bases, with 11 bases sitting between them. Germline-derived CDR1 and CDR2 are MNHNY and SVGAGI (reference sequence). This CDR3 is built from 14 residues. The CDR3 DNA reads as TGTGCCAGCAGTTACGGGGGGAGCCTCTATGGCTACACCTTC. Its protein product is CASSYGGSLYGYTF.

The table lists this clonotype with a few counts. CDR3 region: CASSFTVPNSPLHF. In DNA form, the CDR3 reads TGTGCCAGCAGCTTCACAGTGCCTAATTCACCCCTCCACTTT. This chain connects TRBV5-5 to TRBJ1-6; no definite D call. The CDR3 runs 14 residues. Looked up from germline, CDR1 is SGHKS and CDR2 is YYEKEE (reference sequence). V was trimmed by 2 bases and J by 6 bases, leaving 9 bases between them.

This clonotype was seen a few times. The chain carries TRBV20-1 and TRBJ1-2; D possibly corresponds to TRBD1 (6 bases). Trimming removed 2 bases from V and 2 bases from J, with 12 bases in between. Germline loops: CDR1 DFQATT, CDR2 SNEGSKA (reference sequence). This CDR3 comprises 14 residues. CDR3 sequence reads: CSARMWTENYGYTF. The CDR3 coding sequence is TGCAGTGCTAGAATGTGGACAGAGAACTATGGCTACACCTTC.

This clonotype was seen a handful of times. The chain has TRBV4-1 and TRBJ2-7; 11 bases agree with TRBD2. The germline CDR1 and CDR2 sequences are MGHRA and YSYEKL. V was pared by 5 bases and J by 3 bases, with 3 bases of the junction left unmatched. The CDR3 is made up of 14 amino acids. CDR3 in amino acids: CASSTTSGGYEQYF. The CDR3 DNA follows: TGCGCCAGCAGCACCACTAGCGGGGGCTACGAGCAGTACTTC.

V and J are TRBV9 and TRBJ2-1; a possible D gene is TRBD1 (5 bases). The V and J ends lost 0 bases and 3 bases respectively, with 19 bases between them. This CDR3 spans 18 amino acids. CDR1 is SGDLS, CDR2 YYNGEE, per germline. Here the CDR3 reads CASSVEAGWTPNYNEQFF. The CDR3 DNA is TGTGCCAGCAGCGTAGAGGCCGGGTGGACACCGAACTACAATGAGCAGTTCTTC.

Ten or more counts support this clonotype. The chain combines TRBV6-5 with TRBJ2-7; D uncertain. In germline, CDR1 is MNHEY, CDR2 SVGAGI. Trimming removed 5 bases from V and 4 bases from J, with 9 bases in between. The CDR3 consists of 12 residues. The CDR3 loop is CASSTGSYEQYF. The CDR3 nucleotides read TGTGCCAGCAGTACGGGTTCGTACGAGCAGTACTTC.

The DNA of the CDR3 is TGCGCCAGCAGCTCGATACGGGAGGAGGGTTCACCCCTCCACTTT. It encodes CASSSIREEGSPLHF. V is TRBV5-1 and J is TRBJ1-6; D gene unclear. The CDR3 is made up of 15 amino acids. Germline V gene lookup returns CDR1 SGHRS and CDR2 YFSETQ. Trimming took off 3 bases at V and 9 bases at J, with 16 bases between the two ends.

V and J are TRBV5-1 and TRBJ2-5; possible D gene TRBD1, 6 bases. This CDR3 has 14 amino acids. The germline gives CDR1 SGHRS, CDR2 YFSETQ. Trimming cost V 4 bases and J 5 bases, with 15 bases left between them. CDR3 loop: CASSDPQGGETQYF. The CDR3 DNA sequence: TGCGCCAGCAGCGACCCACAGGGTGGGGAGACCCAGTACTTC.

This chain uses TRBV6-6 with TRBJ1-5; 7 bases are shared with TRBD1. Unmatched junction bases numbered 5, after V lost 6 bases and J lost 0 bases. Germline CDR1 MNHNY, CDR2 SVGAGI (reference sequence). The CDR3 runs 15 residues. CDR3 loop: CASRTQGYSNQPQHF. In DNA, the CDR3 is TGTGCCAGCAGAACACAGGGGTATAGCAATCAGCCCCAGCATTTT.

This clonotype appeared a few times. The chain recombines TRBV12-3 or TRBV12-4 with TRBJ2-3; D not certain. V was clipped by 1 base and J by 1 base, with 12 bases between them. The CDR3 loop spans 16 amino acids. DNA for the CDR3: TGTGCCAGCAGTTTAGGGGGATCGCAGGGCACAGATACGCAGTATTTT. This encodes CASSLGGSQGTDTQYF.

The chain employs TRBV5-1 and TRBJ2-6; D gene unclear. V lost 0 bases, J lost 4 bases, and 8 bases lay in between. CDR3 length: 15 amino acids. Germline CDR1 reads SGHRS; CDR2 reads YFSETQ. This CDR3 is CASSLGTLGANVLTF. The CDR3 DNA follows: TGCGCCAGCAGCTTGGGGACGCTCGGGGCCAACGTCCTGACTTTC.

The chain has TRBV10-3 and TRBJ2-4; 7 bases match TRBD2. The CDR3 sequence is 13 residues long. With V trimmed by 0 bases and J by 13 bases, 6 bases remained unmatched. In germline, CDR1 is ENHRY, CDR2 SYGVKD. Written as DNA, the CDR3 is TGTGCCATCAGTGAGTCGCCAGGGCGGGAGCAGTACTTC. Encoded protein: CAISESPGREQYF.